This TCR beta chain was captured in a study of Graves' ophthalmopathy and Graves' hyperthyroidism. Study-wide results and caveats: Ophthalmopathy could be told apart from stable hyperthyroidism by a 13-signature model (about 88% sensitivity, 70% to 84% specificity).

At least ten counts were recorded for this clonotype. The antigen is undetermined. For repertoire sequencing, the TCR beta CDR3 regions were amplified from RNA transcripts. The authors performed first-round RT-PCR with HTBI primers and then a second-round multiplex PCR. In TCRdb, the multiplex PCR reads were re-called with MiXCR into one record per CDR3 protein. The sample records about 620,000 distinct CDR3 sequences, about 20% being singletons. Germline CDR1 reads MNHEY; CDR2 reads SVGEGT. The CDR3 has 18 amino acids. V shed 2 bases and J 2 bases; nucleotides not matched to a gene: 8. PBMCs came from roughly 9.2 ml of fresh peripheral blood.

This clonotype was obtained from a woman in her late teens or twenties with stable Graves' hyperthyroidism. Some clones in this sample may be carry-over from other donors' samples. The chain uses TRBV6-2 or TRBV6-3 and TRBJ2-2; TRBD1 agrees at 10 bases. The sequenced sample consisted of peripheral blood. CDR3 bases: TGTGCCAGCAGTTACCCCCGCGACAGGGGGCTTAACACCGGGGAGCTGTTTTTT. Translated: CASSYPRDRGLNTGELFF.